This TCR beta chain is drawn from a study of T-cell memory formation after mild COVID-19. Germline V gives CDR1 KGHSH, CDR2 LQKENI. CDR3 length: 14 residues. The V end was cut by 1 base, the J end by 7 bases, with 10 bases between. With respect to this clonotype: Its antigen is currently unknown.

Findings of the study overall: Clones that contracted from day 15 to 85 had balanced CD4/CD8; later expanders were CD4+ biased.

The 5'RACE method, run with constant-segment primers, produced TCR alpha and TCR beta cDNA libraries (carrying sample barcodes and UMIs). TCRdb used MiXCR to reprocess the 5' RACE reads, holding one entry per CDR3 protein. This sample has roughly 130,000 distinct CDR3 sequences; about 6.5% occur once, and the top ten carry approximately 2.1%. Sequencing used PBMCs or a T cell subset sorted from them (not recorded which). The gene calls are TRBV18 and TRBJ1-4; TRBD1 might be the D (5 bases). The sequence was obtained from an adult woman who had mild COVID-19 (a few samples of this study predate the infection). Cell type and time point are not known. CDR3 nucleotide sequence: TGTGCCAGCTCACCACAAGGGACCGTTGAAAAACTGTTTTTT. It specifies CASSPQGTVEKLFF.